This T cell receptor (beta chain) was identified during a study of T cells after yellow fever vaccination. Study background: Libraries from low-cell-number fractions were prepared with the SMART-Seq v4 Ultra Low Input RNA kit.

Generation of TCR cDNA used 5'RACE template switching (which added a universal primer site and UMIs). Each CDR3 protein gets one entry after TCRdb re-called the 5' RACE reads with MiXCR. Among a few hundred thousand distinct CDR3 sequences listed, less than 20% were seen once. Overall study findings and caveats: Most clones from primary vaccination were detected again post-booster (just under 97% CD4, 88% CD8). Shared CD4/CD8 clonotypes were a small share, likely from convergent recombination.

This clonotype was seen only a few times. Antigen specificity is unknown. Germline V gene data show CDR1 as MNHNS and CDR2 as SASEGT. V gave up 5 bases and J gave up 5 bases, with 18 bases separating them. CDR3 length equals 15 residues. This clonotype was obtained from a man aged 30 to 45 who received the YFV17D yellow fever vaccine. This material consisted of PBMCs, taken 15 days after the yellow fever booster vaccination. The rearrangement joins TRBV6-1 to TRBJ1-1; no clear D. The DNA of the CDR3 is TGTGCCAGCAGTCCCTCAGGTTCCGTAGGTACTGAAGCTTTCTTT. Protein product: CASSPSGSVGTEAFF.